The clone carrying this T cell receptor beta chain was seen only once. These data come from a study of control samples from healthy donors and cancer patients. Here immunoSEQ multiplex PCR was the method, and the copy in TCRdb shows in-frame clones only, minus some. This sample has approximately 60,000 clones; about nine tenths occur once, and the top ten carry around 1.3%. CDR3 length equals 13 residues. CDR1 LNHDA and CDR2 SQIVND come from the germline V gene (reference sequence). V lost 1 base and J lost 5, with 9 bases in between. This receptor was taken from a woman aged 45-65 years with colorectal cancer. The rearrangement joins TRBV19 to TRBJ2-7, with no clear D. The specimen was PBMCs. CDR3 loop: CASSIVEGDEQYF. The CDR3, as DNA: TGTGCCAGTAGTATAGTTGAAGGTGACGAGCAGTACTTC. The full variable domain, in which reference TRBV19 and TRBJ2-7 provide the parts outside the CDR3, is DGGITQSPKYLFRKEGQNVTLSCEQNLNHDAMYWYRQDPGQGLRLIYYSQIVNDFQKGDIAEGYSVSREKKESFPLTVTSAQKNPTAFYLCASSIVEGDEQYFGPGTRLTVT.